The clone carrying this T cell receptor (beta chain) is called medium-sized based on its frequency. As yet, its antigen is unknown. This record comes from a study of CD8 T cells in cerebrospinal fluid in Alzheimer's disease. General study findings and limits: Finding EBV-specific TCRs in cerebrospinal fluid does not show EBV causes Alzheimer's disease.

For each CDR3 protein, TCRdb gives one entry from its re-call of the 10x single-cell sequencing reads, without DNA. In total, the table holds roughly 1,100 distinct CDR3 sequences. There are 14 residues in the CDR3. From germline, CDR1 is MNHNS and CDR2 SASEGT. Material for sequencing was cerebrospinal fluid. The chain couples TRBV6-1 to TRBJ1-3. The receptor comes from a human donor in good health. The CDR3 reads CASSERRVGNTIYF.